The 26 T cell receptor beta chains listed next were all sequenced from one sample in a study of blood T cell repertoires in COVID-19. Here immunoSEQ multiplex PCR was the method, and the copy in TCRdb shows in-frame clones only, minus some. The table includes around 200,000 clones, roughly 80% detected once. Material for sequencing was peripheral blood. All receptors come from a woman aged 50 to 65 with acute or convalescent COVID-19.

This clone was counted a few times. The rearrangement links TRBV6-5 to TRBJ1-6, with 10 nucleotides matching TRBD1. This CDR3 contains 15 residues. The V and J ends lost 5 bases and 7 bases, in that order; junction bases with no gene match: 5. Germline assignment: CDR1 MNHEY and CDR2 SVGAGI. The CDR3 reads CASSRQGAGNSPLHF. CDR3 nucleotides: TGTGCCAGCAGTAGACAGGGGGCGGGAAATTCACCCCTCCACTTT.

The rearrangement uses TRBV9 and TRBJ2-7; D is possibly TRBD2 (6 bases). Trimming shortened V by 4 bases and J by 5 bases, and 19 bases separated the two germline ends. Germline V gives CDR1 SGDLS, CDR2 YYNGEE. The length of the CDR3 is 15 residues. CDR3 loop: CASSLSPGGANEQYF. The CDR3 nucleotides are TGTGCCAGCAGCCTGTCCCCCGGCGGGGCGAACGAGCAGTACTTC.

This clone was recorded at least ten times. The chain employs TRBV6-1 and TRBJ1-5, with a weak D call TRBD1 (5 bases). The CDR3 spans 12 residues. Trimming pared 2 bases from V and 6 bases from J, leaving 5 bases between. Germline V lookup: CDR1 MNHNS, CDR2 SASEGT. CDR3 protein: CASSEQGQPQHF. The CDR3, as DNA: TGTGCCAGCAGTGAACAGGGTCAGCCCCAGCATTTT.

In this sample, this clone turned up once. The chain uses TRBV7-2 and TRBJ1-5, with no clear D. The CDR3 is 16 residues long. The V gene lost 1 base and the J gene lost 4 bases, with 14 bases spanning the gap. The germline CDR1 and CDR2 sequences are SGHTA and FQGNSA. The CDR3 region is CASSLDGRVGNQPQHF. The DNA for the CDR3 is TGTGCCAGCAGCTTAGACGGGCGGGTGGGTAATCAGCCCCAGCATTTT.

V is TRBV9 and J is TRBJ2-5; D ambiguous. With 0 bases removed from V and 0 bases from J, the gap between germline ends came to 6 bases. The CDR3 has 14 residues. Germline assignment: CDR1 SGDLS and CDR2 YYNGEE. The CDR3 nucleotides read TGTGCCAGCAGCGTAGGGTACAACCAAGAGACCCAGTACTTC. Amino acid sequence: CASSVGYNQETQYF.

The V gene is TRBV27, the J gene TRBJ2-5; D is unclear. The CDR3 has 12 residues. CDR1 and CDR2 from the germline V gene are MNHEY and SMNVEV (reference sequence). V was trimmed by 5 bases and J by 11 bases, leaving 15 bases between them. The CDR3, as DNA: TGTGCCAGCAGTCCCCGGTATGGCGGACAGTACTTC. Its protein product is CASSPRYGGQYF.

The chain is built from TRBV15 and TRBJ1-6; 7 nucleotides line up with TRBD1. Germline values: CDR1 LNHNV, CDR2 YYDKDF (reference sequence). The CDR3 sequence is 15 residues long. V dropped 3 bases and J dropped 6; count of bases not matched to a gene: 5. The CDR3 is CATSRGTELNSPLHF. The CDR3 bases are TGTGCCACCAGCAGGGGGACAGAACTTAATTCACCCCTCCACTTT.

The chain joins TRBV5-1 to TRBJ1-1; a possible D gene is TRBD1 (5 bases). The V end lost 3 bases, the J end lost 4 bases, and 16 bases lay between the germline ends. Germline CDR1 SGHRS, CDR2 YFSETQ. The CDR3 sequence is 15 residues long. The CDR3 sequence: CASSSSRLGGTEAFF. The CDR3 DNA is TGCGCCAGCAGCTCATCCAGGTTGGGGGGCACTGAAGCTTTCTTT. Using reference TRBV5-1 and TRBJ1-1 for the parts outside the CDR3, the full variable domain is KAGVTQTPRYLIKTRGQQVTLSCSPISGHRSVSWYQQTPGQGLQFLFEYFSETQRNKGNFPGRFSGRQFSNSRSEMNVSTLELGDSALYLCASSSSRLGGTEAFFGQGTRLTVV.

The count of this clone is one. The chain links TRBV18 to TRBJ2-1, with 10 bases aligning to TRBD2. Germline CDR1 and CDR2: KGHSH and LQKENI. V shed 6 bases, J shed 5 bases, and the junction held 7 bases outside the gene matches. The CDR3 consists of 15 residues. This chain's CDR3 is CASSKAGGANNEQFF. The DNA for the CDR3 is TGTGCCAGCTCCAAAGCGGGAGGGGCTAACAATGAGCAGTTCTTC. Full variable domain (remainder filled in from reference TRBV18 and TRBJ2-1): NAGVMQNPRHLVRRRGQEARLRCSPMKGHSHVYWYRQLPEEGLKFMVYLQKENIIDESGMPKERFSAEFPKEGPSILRIQQVVRGDSAAYFCASSKAGGANNEQFFGPGTRLTVL.

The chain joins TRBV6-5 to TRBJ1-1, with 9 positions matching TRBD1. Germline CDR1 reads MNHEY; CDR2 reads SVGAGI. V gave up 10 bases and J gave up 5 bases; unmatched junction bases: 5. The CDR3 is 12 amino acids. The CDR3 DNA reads TGTGCCACCGACAGGGGGTCAACTGAAGCTTTCTTT. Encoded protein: CATDRGSTEAFF.

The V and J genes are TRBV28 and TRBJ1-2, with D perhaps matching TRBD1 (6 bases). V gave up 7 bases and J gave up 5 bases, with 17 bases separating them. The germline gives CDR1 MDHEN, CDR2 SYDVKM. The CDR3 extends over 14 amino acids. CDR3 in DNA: TGTGCCAGCACTCGCCCAGGGACATCTTATGGCTACACCTTC. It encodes CASTRPGTSYGYTF.

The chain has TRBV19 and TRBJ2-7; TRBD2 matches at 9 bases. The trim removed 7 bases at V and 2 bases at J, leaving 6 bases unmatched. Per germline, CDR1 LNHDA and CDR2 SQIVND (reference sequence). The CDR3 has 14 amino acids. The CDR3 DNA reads TGTGCCAGTACAGCGGGGGGCCTTACCTACGAGCAGTACTTC. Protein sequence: CASTAGGLTYEQYF.

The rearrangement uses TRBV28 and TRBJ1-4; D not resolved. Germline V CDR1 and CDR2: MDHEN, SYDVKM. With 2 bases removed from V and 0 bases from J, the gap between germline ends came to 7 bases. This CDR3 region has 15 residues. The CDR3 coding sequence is TGTGCCAGCAGTTTAAGCGGCCCAACTAATGAAAAACTGTTTTTT. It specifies CASSLSGPTNEKLFF.

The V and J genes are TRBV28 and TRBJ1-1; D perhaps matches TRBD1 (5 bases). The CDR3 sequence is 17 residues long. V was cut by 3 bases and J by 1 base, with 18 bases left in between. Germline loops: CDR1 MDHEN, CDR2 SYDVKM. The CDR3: CASSLYGRGRGNTEAFF. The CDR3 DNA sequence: TGTGCCAGCAGTTTGTATGGGAGGGGAAGGGGGAACACTGAAGCTTTCTTT. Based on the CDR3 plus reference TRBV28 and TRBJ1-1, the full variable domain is DVKVTQSSRYLVKRTGEKVFLECVQDMDHENMFWYRQDPGLGLRLIYFSYDVKMKEKGDIPEGYSVSREKKERFSLILESASTNQTSMYLCASSLYGRGRGNTEAFFGQGTRLTVV.

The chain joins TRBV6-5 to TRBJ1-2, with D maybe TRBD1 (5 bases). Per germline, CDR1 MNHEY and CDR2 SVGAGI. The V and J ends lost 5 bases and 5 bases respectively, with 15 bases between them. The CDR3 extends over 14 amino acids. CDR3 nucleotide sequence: TGTGCCAGCAGTCCAAGTGGCAGGGTGTATGGCTACACCTTC. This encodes CASSPSGRVYGYTF.

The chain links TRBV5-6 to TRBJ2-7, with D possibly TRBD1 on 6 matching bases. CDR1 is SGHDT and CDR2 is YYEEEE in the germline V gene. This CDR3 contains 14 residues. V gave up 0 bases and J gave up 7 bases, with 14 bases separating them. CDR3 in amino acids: CASSLEQGLGEQYF. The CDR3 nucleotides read TGTGCCAGCAGCTTGGAGCAGGGGCTAGGGGAGCAGTACTTC.

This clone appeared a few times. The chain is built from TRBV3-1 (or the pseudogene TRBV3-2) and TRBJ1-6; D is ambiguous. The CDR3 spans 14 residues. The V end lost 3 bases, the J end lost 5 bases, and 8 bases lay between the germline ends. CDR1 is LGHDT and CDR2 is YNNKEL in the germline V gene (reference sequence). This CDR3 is CASSQITDNSPLHF. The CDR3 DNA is TGTGCCAGCAGCCAGATTACAGATAATTCACCCCTCCACTTT.

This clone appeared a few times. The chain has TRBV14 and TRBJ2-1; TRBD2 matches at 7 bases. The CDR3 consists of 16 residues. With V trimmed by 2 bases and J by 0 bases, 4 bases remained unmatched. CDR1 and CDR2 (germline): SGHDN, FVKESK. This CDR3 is CASSQLSSGSYNEQFF. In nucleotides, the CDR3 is TGTGCCAGCAGCCAACTCTCTAGCGGCTCCTACAATGAGCAGTTCTTC.

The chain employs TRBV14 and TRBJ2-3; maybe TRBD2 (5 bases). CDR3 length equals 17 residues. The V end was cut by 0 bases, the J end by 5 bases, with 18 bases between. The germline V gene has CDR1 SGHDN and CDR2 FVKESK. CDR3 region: CASSQESLVSIRDTQYF. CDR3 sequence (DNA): TGTGCCAGCAGCCAAGAATCACTAGTTTCCATCCGAGATACGCAGTATTTT.

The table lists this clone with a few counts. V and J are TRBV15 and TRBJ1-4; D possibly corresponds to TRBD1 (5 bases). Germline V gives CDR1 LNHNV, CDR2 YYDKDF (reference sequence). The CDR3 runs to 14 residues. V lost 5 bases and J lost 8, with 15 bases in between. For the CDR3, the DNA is TGTGCCACCAGCCTGCTAGGGGTAGACGAAAAACTGTTTTTT. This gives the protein CATSLLGVDEKLFF.

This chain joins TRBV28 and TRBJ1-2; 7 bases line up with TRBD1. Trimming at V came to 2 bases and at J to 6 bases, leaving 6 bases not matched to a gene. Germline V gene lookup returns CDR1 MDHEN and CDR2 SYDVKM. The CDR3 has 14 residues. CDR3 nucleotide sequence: TGTGCCAGCAGTTTACTACAGGGGATCGATGGCTACACCTTC. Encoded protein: CASSLLQGIDGYTF.

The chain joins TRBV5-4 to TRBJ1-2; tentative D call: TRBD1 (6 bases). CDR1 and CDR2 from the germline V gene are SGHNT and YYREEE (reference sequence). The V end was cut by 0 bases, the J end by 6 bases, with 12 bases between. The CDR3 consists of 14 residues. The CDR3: CASSLAAGVHGYTF. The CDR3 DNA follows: TGTGCCAGCAGCTTGGCCGCAGGGGTCCATGGCTACACCTTC.

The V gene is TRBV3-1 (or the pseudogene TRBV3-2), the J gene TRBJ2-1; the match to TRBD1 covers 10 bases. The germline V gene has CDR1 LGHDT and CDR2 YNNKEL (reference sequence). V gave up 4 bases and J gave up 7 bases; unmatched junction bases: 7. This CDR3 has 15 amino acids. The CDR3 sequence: CASSRRDRGRNEQFF. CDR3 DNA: TGTGCCAGCAGCCGCCGGGACAGGGGAAGGAATGAGCAGTTCTTC.

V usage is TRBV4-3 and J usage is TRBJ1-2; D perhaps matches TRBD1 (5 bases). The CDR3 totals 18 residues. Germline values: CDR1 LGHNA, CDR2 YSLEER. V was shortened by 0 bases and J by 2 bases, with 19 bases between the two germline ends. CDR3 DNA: TGCGCCAGCAGCCAAGATGTGCAGGGAAGCCCCCAGAACTATGGCTACACCTTC. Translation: CASSQDVQGSPQNYGYTF.

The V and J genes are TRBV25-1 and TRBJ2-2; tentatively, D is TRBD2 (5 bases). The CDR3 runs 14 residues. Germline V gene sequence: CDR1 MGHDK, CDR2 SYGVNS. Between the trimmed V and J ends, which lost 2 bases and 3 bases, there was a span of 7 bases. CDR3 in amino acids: CASSEQDYTGELFF. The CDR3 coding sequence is TGTGCCAGCAGTGAACAGGACTACACCGGGGAGCTGTTTTTT.

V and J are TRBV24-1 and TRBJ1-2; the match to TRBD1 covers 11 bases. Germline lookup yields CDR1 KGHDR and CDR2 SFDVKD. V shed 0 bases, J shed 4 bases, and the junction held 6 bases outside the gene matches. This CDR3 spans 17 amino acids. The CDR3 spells CATSDLGTGGQGYGYTF. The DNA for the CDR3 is TGTGCCACCAGTGATTTGGGGACAGGGGGACAGGGCTATGGCTACACCTTC.